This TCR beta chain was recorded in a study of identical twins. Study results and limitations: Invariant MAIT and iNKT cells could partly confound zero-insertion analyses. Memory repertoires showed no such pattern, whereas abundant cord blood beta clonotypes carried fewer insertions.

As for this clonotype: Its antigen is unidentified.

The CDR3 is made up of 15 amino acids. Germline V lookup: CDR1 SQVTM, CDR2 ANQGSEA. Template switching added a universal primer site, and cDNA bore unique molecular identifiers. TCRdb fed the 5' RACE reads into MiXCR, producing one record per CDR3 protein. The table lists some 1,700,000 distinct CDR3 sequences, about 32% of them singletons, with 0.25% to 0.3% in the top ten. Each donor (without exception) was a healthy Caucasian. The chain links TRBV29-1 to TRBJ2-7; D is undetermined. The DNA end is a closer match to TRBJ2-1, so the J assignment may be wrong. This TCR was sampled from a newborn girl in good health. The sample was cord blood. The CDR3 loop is CSVEDLRASSPPQFF. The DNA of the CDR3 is TGCAGCGTTGAAGATCTTAGGGCTAGTTCCCCGCCCCAGTTCTTC.